This TCR beta chain was observed in a study of early T cells in non-severe SARS-CoV-2 infection. Study overall: Chains were not paired, and sequencing was done on bulk RNA from unsorted whole blood.

Notes on the study in general: Database matching using VDJdb favored anti-spike CD8 responses, with private and CD4 specificities left missing.

Individual cDNA molecules were tagged with unique molecular identifiers, the study reported. TCRdb reanalysed the 5' RACE reads using MiXCR and keeps one entry per CDR3 protein. The sample records about 52,000 distinct CDR3 sequences, roughly 10% being singletons. This clonotype has just a few counts. Its matching antigen is unknown. The V and J ends lost 6 bases and 1 base respectively, with 9 bases between them. The CDR3 runs to 13 residues. Per the germline V gene, CDR1 is MDHEN and CDR2 is SYDVKM. The rearrangement joins TRBV28 to TRBJ2-5, with D possibly matching TRBD1 (6 bases). The receptor was isolated from an adult who was a healthcare worker with PCR-confirmed SARS-CoV-2 infection or an uninfected control (not recorded which). The sequenced sample consisted of whole blood. The CDR3 here is CASSWDIQETQYF. The CDR3 coding sequence is TGTGCCAGCAGCTGGGACATCCAAGAGACCCAGTACTTC.